The entry that follows covers one T cell receptor beta chain sequence. These data belong to a study of blood T cell repertoires in COVID-19. Original handling: Quantification of nucleated cells was approximated via reference gene primer amplification. Libraries were prepared by immunoSEQ multiplex PCR; TCRdb keeps only in-frame clonotypes and omits some of them. V, J and clone size reflect that table, while D and trimming were determined from the DNA. The sample comprises fewer than 120,000 clones, approximately 90% of which are singletons, and approximately 3.5% rests with the top ten. What was sequenced was peripheral blood. The receptor was derived from a woman in her 50s with acute or convalescent COVID-19.

DNA for the CDR3: TGTGCCAGCAGCGTAGAATCTAGCGGGGGGATGGAGCAGTTCTTC. As protein: CASSVESSGGMEQFF. J is TRBJ2-1 and V is TRBV9, with 11 bases aligning to TRBD2. Germline-derived CDR1 and CDR2 are SGDLS and YYNGEE. Unmatched junction bases numbered 6, after V lost 0 bases and J lost 10 bases. The CDR3 length is 15 residues.